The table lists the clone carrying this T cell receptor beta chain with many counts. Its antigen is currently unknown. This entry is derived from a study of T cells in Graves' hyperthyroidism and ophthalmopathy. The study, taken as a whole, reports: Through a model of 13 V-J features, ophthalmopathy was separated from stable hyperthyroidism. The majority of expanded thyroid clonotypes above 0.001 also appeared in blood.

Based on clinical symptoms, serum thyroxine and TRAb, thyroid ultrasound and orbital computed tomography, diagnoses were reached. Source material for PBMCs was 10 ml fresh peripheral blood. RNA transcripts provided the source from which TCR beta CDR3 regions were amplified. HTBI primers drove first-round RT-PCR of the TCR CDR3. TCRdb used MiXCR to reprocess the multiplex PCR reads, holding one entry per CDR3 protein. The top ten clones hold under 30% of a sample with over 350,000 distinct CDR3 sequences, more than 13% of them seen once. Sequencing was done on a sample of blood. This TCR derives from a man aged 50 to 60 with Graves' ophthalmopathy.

The CDR3 region is CASSYTGVGGRSYEQYF. CDR3 nucleotides: TGTGCCAGCAGCTATACCGGGGTCGGGGGAAGGAGCTACGAGCAGTACTTC. The V and J genes are TRBV7-9 and TRBJ2-7; the D gene is possibly TRBD2 (6 bases). V was clipped by 4 bases and J by 3 bases, with 22 bases between them. The CDR3 spans 17 residues. Germline lookup yields CDR1 SEHNR and CDR2 FQNEAQ (reference sequence).